This entry features one TCR beta chain sequence. The data originate from a study of blood T cell repertoires in COVID-19. Study-level background: Acute and convalescent COVID-19 specimens originated in the United States, Italy and Spain. The cDNA or gDNA used as material had been derived from T cells, B-cell-depleted T cells, or PBMCs.

Under the authors' procedure: Nucleated cell number was recorded as an estimate derived from reference gene primer amplification. The data were produced by immunoSEQ multiplex PCR, yet TCRdb's version contains in-frame clones alone and is incomplete. V, J and clone size were drawn from that table, and D and trimming were deduced from the DNA. This sample yields over 200,000 clones, of which roughly nine tenths are seen a single time; 12% belongs to the top ten. Germline V gene lookup returns CDR1 MNHEY and CDR2 SVGAGI. V was trimmed by 2 bases and J by 3 bases, leaving 11 bases between them. The CDR3 covers 14 residues.

This TCR was recovered from a woman aged 18 to 35 who had recovered from COVID-19. This rearrangement joins TRBV6-5 to TRBJ2-7; perhaps TRBD1 as D (6 bases). The sample comprised peripheral blood. In DNA, the CDR3 is TGTGCCAGCAGTTACGGTCAGGGGAACTACGAGCAGTACTTC. This sequence encodes CASSYGQGNYEQYF.